These T cell receptor beta chains were read from a single sample in a study of shared clonotypes between healthy human individuals. Clones were read by immunoSEQ multiplex PCR, and TCRdb kept only the in-frame ones, dropping some. Of millions of clones listed, roughly 94% were seen once; the top ten hold around 0.13%. The sequenced sample was naive CD4+ T cells sorted from blood. These receptors were collected from a man in his late teens or twenties in good health. Each CDR3 is given with its conserved first and last residue. A D gene is named only where the DNA matches it firmly. Clone size is shown for a subset of rows, as once, few, many or a class of expanded clone.

D gene: NA
clone size: NA
V gene: TRBV5-6
J gene: TRBJ1-1
CDR3 DNA: TGTGCCAGCAGTTCGTGGGGGCAGTCGAACACTGAAGCTTTCTTT
CDR3 protein: CASSSWGQSNTEAFF

D gene: TRBD1
clone size: NA
V gene: TRBV5-1
J gene: TRBJ2-3
CDR3 DNA: TGCGCCAGCAGAGCGACAGGGGGCAGAACAGATACGCAGTATTTT
CDR3 protein: CASRATGGRTDTQYF

D gene: NA
clone size: NA
V gene: TRBV6-6
J gene: TRBJ1-1
CDR3 DNA: TGTGCCAGCAGTTACCAGAGCGAAGGTGGTGAAGCTTTCTTT
CDR3 protein: CASSYQSEGGEAFF

D gene: NA
clone size: NA
V gene: TRBV10-1
J gene: TRBJ2-5
CDR3 DNA: TGCGCCAGCAGTGCGAACTCTAAGGGTGGGGGCCAGTACTTC
CDR3 protein: CASSANSKGGGQYF

D gene: NA
clone size: NA
V gene: TRBV28
J gene: TRBJ1-5
CDR3 DNA: TGTGCCAGCAGTTCCGGGACATATTTTCAGCCCCAGCATTTT
CDR3 protein: CASSSGTYFQPQHF

D gene: NA
clone size: NA
V gene: TRBV7-9
J gene: TRBJ2-7
CDR3 DNA: TGTGCCAGCAGCTTAACGGGCTACGAGCAGTACTTC
CDR3 protein: CASSLTGYEQYF

D gene: NA
clone size: NA
V gene: TRBV14
J gene: TRBJ2-4
CDR3 DNA: TGTGCCAGCAGCCCTACGACTAGTCTAGCCAAAAACATTCAGTACTTC
CDR3 protein: CASSPTTSLAKNIQYF

D gene: NA
clone size: NA
V gene: TRBV5-1
J gene: TRBJ2-1
CDR3 DNA: TGCGCCAGCACCCAGACTAGTAGCTCCTACAATGAGCAGTTCTTC
CDR3 protein: CASTQTSSSYNEQFF

D gene: NA
clone size: NA
V gene: TRBV18
J gene: TRBJ2-6
CDR3 DNA: TGTGCCAGCTCACCACTACCTGGGGCCAACGTCCTGACTTTC
CDR3 protein: CASSPLPGANVLTF

D gene: TRBD2
clone size: once
V gene: TRBV5-1
J gene: TRBJ2-1
CDR3 DNA: TGCGCCAGCAGCGCCCAACTAGCGGGGGAGCAGTTCTTC
CDR3 protein: CASSAQLAGEQFF

D gene: NA
clone size: NA
V gene: TRBV5-1
J gene: TRBJ2-5
CDR3 DNA: TGCGCCAGCAGCTTGACAGGCCAGTATCAAGAGACCCAGTACTTC
CDR3 protein: CASSLTGQYQETQYF

D gene: NA
clone size: NA
V gene: TRBV30
J gene: TRBJ1-1
CDR3 DNA: TGTGCCTGGAGCCGGACAGCAATGAACACTGAAGCTTTCTTT
CDR3 protein: CAWSRTAMNTEAFF

D gene: NA
clone size: NA
V gene: TRBV4-1
J gene: TRBJ1-2
CDR3 DNA: TGCGCCAGCAGCCAAGGGGACATTAACTATGGCTACACCTTC
CDR3 protein: CASSQGDINYGYTF

D gene: TRBD1
clone size: NA
V gene: TRBV6-1
J gene: TRBJ1-1
CDR3 DNA: TGTGCCAGCAGCGGGAGAGGGGGCGGGGACCTGAAAGCTTTCTTT
CDR3 protein: CASSGRGGGDLKAFF

D gene: NA
clone size: NA
V gene: TRBV5-1
J gene: TRBJ1-1
CDR3 DNA: TGCGCCAGCAGCTTGGTCGGCAGAGTGAACACTGAAGCTTTCTTT
CDR3 protein: CASSLVGRVNTEAFF

D gene: NA
clone size: NA
V gene: TRBV18
J gene: TRBJ2-4
CDR3 DNA: TGTGCCAGCTCGCGGGGAGGCAAAAACATTCAGTACTTC
CDR3 protein: CASSRGGKNIQYF

D gene: NA
clone size: NA
V gene: TRBV6-5
J gene: TRBJ2-2
CDR3 DNA: TGTGCCAGCAGTTACGCCAACGCTCCAACCGGGGAGCTGTTTTTT
CDR3 protein: CASSYANAPTGELFF

D gene: TRBD1
clone size: NA
V gene: TRBV9
J gene: TRBJ2-1
CDR3 DNA: TGTGCCAGCAGCGTAGAAGGACAGGGTATCAATGAGCAGTTCTTC
CDR3 protein: CASSVEGQGINEQFF

D gene: TRBD2
clone size: NA
V gene: TRBV5-4
J gene: TRBJ2-3
CDR3 DNA: TGTGCCAGCAGCACATGGGACTACACAGATACGCAGTATTTT
CDR3 protein: CASSTWDYTDTQYF

D gene: TRBD1
clone size: NA
V gene: TRBV19
J gene: TRBJ1-2
CDR3 DNA: TGTGCCAGTCTAAGACAGGGGGCGCCTGGCTACACCTTC
CDR3 protein: CASLRQGAPGYTF

D gene: NA
clone size: NA
V gene: TRBV28
J gene: TRBJ2-4
CDR3 DNA: TGTGCCAGCAGTATCGACCTAGCCAAAAACATTCAGTACTTC
CDR3 protein: CASSIDLAKNIQYF

D gene: NA
clone size: NA
V gene: TRBV6-6
J gene: TRBJ1-1
CDR3 DNA: TGTGCCAGTTTACAGGTACTAGCGGCTGAAGCTTTCTTT
CDR3 protein: CASLQVLAAEAFF

D gene: NA
clone size: NA
V gene: TRBV5-8
J gene: TRBJ1-5
CDR3 DNA: TGTGCCAGCAGCCCCGGTGGGCCCCAGCATTTT
CDR3 protein: CASSPGGPQHF

D gene: NA
clone size: NA
V gene: TRBV10-3
J gene: TRBJ2-7
CDR3 DNA: TGTGCCATCAAGAATGGCTACGAGCAGTACTTC
CDR3 protein: CAIKNGYEQYF

D gene: NA
clone size: few
V gene: TRBV11-2
J gene: TRBJ2-7
CDR3 DNA: TGTGCCAGCAGCTTAACAGCTGAGCAGTACTTC
CDR3 protein: CASSLTAEQYF

D gene: NA
clone size: NA
V gene: TRBV30
J gene: TRBJ2-1
CDR3 DNA: TGTGCCTGGAGTGTACTTTTCGGGAACCACAATGAGCAGTTCTTC
CDR3 protein: CAWSVLFGNHNEQFF

D gene: NA
clone size: NA
V gene: TRBV5-1
J gene: TRBJ2-3
CDR3 DNA: TGCGCCAGCAGCTTGGAAGGACAGACTACTCCCGGGACTCCGGCCAATACGCAGTATTTT
CDR3 protein: CASSLEGQTTPGTPANTQYF

D gene: TRBD1
clone size: NA
V gene: TRBV19
J gene: TRBJ1-4
CDR3 DNA: TGTGCCAGTAGTCCGGACAGGGCGGATGAAAAACTGTTTTTT
CDR3 protein: CASSPDRADEKLFF